The next 21 T cell receptor beta chains were all read from a single sample in a study of CD8 T cells in Susac syndrome. Random hexamers served to reverse transcribe roughly 0.5 to 1 ug RNA. MiXCR was run by TCRdb on the immunoSEQ multiplex PCR reads, yielding one entry per CDR3 protein. This table holds about 180,000 distinct CDR3 sequences, about 94% found once. The sample comprised CD4+ T cells from PBMCs. All receptors derive from a human donor with Susac syndrome.

CDR3 amino acids: CATYHYGYTF. In nucleotides, the CDR3 is TGTGCCACCTATCACTATGGCTACACCTTC. The chain uses TRBV6-5 and TRBJ1-2; D is unresolved. Germline V gives CDR1 MNHEY, CDR2 SVGAGI. V was clipped by 10 bases and J by 3 bases, with 6 bases between them. CDR3 length equals 10 residues.

This chain links TRBV6-6 with TRBJ1-1; TRBD1 agrees at 8 bases. Germline lookup yields CDR1 MNHNY and CDR2 SVGAGI (reference sequence). V lost 5 bases to trimming and J lost 11 bases; unmatched junction nucleotides: 4. This CDR3 contains 11 residues. CDR3 in amino acids: CASSADREAFF. CDR3 nucleotide sequence: TGTGCCAGCAGTGCGGACAGGGAGGCTTTCTTT.

This clonotype was detected only once. This rearrangement joins TRBV30 to TRBJ1-5; no reliable D call. V dropped 2 bases and J dropped 3 bases, with 11 bases sitting between them. Germline CDR1 is GTSNPN and CDR2 is SVGIG (reference sequence). This CDR3 has 14 amino acids. CDR3 nucleotide sequence: TGTGCCTGGAGTAAAGACCTCCTCAATCAGCCCCAGCATTTT. It specifies CAWSKDLLNQPQHF.

The chain couples TRBV7-2 to TRBJ1-5; 9 bases are shared with TRBD1. The germline CDR1 and CDR2 sequences are SGHTA and FQGNSA. The CDR3 loop spans 14 amino acids. Germline trimming cut 3 bases from V and 6 bases from J; bases unmatched to any gene: 3. Here the CDR3 DNA reads TGTGCCAGCAGCTTTGGACAGGGGCCTCAGCCCCAGCATTTT. Protein: CASSFGQGPQPQHF.

The chain recombines TRBV5-4 with TRBJ1-1; TRBD1 aligns across 7 bases. V shed 0 bases and J 1 base; nucleotides not matched to a gene: 3. CDR3 length: 15 amino acids. The germline gives CDR1 SGHNT, CDR2 YYREEE (reference sequence). The CDR3 nucleotides read TGTGCCAGCAGCTTGGTGGGACAGCCGAACACTGAAGCTTTCTTT. Translating gives CASSLVGQPNTEAFF.

V and J are TRBV20-1 and TRBJ2-7, with D tentatively TRBD2 (6 bases). The V end lost 7 bases, the J end lost 2 bases, and 9 bases lay between the germline ends. The CDR3 runs 11 residues. The germline CDR1 and CDR2 sequences are DFQATT and SNEGSKA (reference sequence). The CDR3 loop is CSVGGTYEQYF. CDR3 sequence (DNA): TGCAGTGTGGGGGGAACCTACGAGCAGTACTTC.

The rearrangement joins TRBV12-5 to TRBJ1-4; 9 bases match TRBD1. This CDR3 region has 15 residues. Germline lookup yields CDR1 LGHNT and CDR2 FRNRAP. V lost 3 bases and J lost 2; bases outside the gene matches: 1. CDR3 DNA: TGTGCTAGTGGTTTAACAGGGGGCACTAATGAAAAACTGTTTTTT. Translated, it gives CASGLTGGTNEKLFF.

This chain joins TRBV5-1 and TRBJ2-7; a possible D gene is TRBD1 (5 bases). V was clipped by 4 bases and J by 4 bases, with 12 bases between them. The CDR3 is 13 amino acids. The germline V gene encodes CDR1 SGHRS and CDR2 YFSETQ. The DNA of the CDR3 is TGCGCCAGCAGCCTCAGGGTAGGGTACGAGCAGTACTTC. Protein product: CASSLRVGYEQYF.

The chain employs TRBV15 and TRBJ2-1; 14 nucleotides agree with TRBD2. V shed 0 bases, J shed 8 bases, and the junction held 12 bases outside the gene matches. The CDR3 covers 19 residues. Per germline, CDR1 LNHNV and CDR2 YYDKDF (reference sequence). The CDR3 sequence is CATSRDPRRLAGGPDEQFF. The CDR3 DNA follows: TGTGCCACCAGCAGAGATCCGCGGAGACTAGCGGGGGGGCCGGATGAGCAGTTCTTC.

This rearrangement joins TRBV30 to TRBJ2-6; D is uncertain. CDR1 GTSNPN and CDR2 SVGIG come from the germline V gene (reference sequence). V was cut by 3 bases and J by 4 bases, with 7 bases left in between. The length of the CDR3 is 13 residues. The CDR3 nucleotides are TGTGCCTGGAGATTTAAGGGGGCCAACGTCCTGACTTTC. It yields the protein CAWRFKGANVLTF.

The chain is built from TRBV20-1 and TRBJ2-5, with a possible D match to TRBD1 (5 bases). CDR3 length: 14 residues. The germline CDR1 and CDR2 sequences are DFQATT and SNEGSKA (reference sequence). The germline V and J ends were trimmed by 6 bases and 0 bases, with 14 bases remaining between them. CDR3 nucleotide sequence: TGCAGTGCCCTCCCGGACACCCACCAAGAGACCCAGTACTTC. As protein: CSALPDTHQETQYF.

To note about this clonotype: The junction departs from the called germline gene at one end, perhaps through a read error. The CDR3 protein is CASTPGLGGGDEQFF. CDR3 bases: TGTGCTAGCACCCCGGGTCTTGGCGGGGGTGATGAGCAGTTCTTC. The chain has TRBV7-7 and TRBJ2-1; TRBD2 matches at 7 bases. This CDR3 has 15 residues. Germline-derived CDR1 and CDR2 are SSHAT and FNYEAQ (reference sequence).

This chain joins TRBV7-8 and TRBJ2-7; D gene ambiguous. From germline, CDR1 is SGHVS and CDR2 FQNEAQ. This CDR3 region has 12 residues. V gave up 3 bases and J gave up 9 bases, with 12 bases separating them. The CDR3 loop reads CASSFGPSRQYF. The CDR3, as DNA: TGTGCCAGCAGCTTCGGCCCGTCAAGGCAGTACTTC. Full variable domain (outside the CDR3, taken from reference TRBV7-8 and TRBJ2-7): GAGVSQSPRYKVAKRGQDVALRCDPISGHVSLFWYQQALGQGPEFLTYFQNEAQLDKSGLPSDRFFAERPEGSVSTLKIQRTQQEDSAVYLCASSFGPSRQYFGPGTRLTVT.

The CDR3 nucleotides are TGTGCCAGCAGACTACACACAGGGGGCGAGACTGAAGCTTTCTTT. Translated, it gives CASRLHTGGETEAFF. This chain links TRBV7-3 with TRBJ1-1; 9 positions match TRBD1. This CDR3 region has 15 residues. V shed 6 bases, J shed 5 bases, and the junction held 10 bases outside the gene matches. CDR1 is SGHTA and CDR2 is FQGTGA in the germline V gene.

The gene calls are TRBV10-3 and TRBJ2-7; 7 bases line up with TRBD1. The J segment lost 0 bases and the V segment lost 4 bases, leaving 6 bases of the junction unmatched. The V gene's germline CDR1 is ENHRY and CDR2 SYGVKD. The CDR3 covers 15 residues. The CDR3 DNA sequence: TGTGCCATCAGTGGCCGGGACAGAAGCTCCTACGAGCAGTACTTC. Encoded protein: CAISGRDRSSYEQYF.

The gene calls are TRBV6-2 or TRBV6-3 and TRBJ2-3; 8 nucleotides match TRBD2. This CDR3 spans 15 amino acids. V shed 5 bases and J 2 bases; nucleotides not matched to a gene: 6. Germline loops: CDR1 MNHEY, CDR2 SVGEGT. The CDR3 region has the DNA TGTGCCAGCAGTCGACCGGGACTAGACACAGATACGCAGTATTTT. Its translation: CASSRPGLDTDTQYF.

The V call is TRBV9, the J call TRBJ2-1; D is unclear. CDR1 is SGDLS and CDR2 is YYNGEE in the germline V gene. Trimming left V 6 bases short and J 8 bases short, with 12 bases between. The CDR3 contains 12 residues. The CDR3 DNA is TGTGCCAGCAAGGGTAGCAGCGATGAGCAGTTCTTC. Protein sequence: CASKGSSDEQFF.

The genes are TRBV7-2 and TRBJ1-1; D possibly corresponds to TRBD1 (5 bases). V was trimmed by 1 base and J by 7 bases, leaving 10 bases between them. Germline V gene data show CDR1 as SGHTA and CDR2 as FQGNSA. CDR3 length: 13 amino acids. The CDR3 region has the DNA TGTGCCAGCAGCTTAGGGCAGGGTGGTGAAGCTTTCTTT. This codes for CASSLGQGGEAFF.

The rearrangement uses TRBV5-1 and TRBJ2-5, with TRBD2 identical over 10 bases. CDR3 length equals 16 residues. J was trimmed by 1 base and V by 0 bases; bases with no gene match: 3. CDR1 and CDR2 from the germline V gene are SGHRS and YFSETQ. The CDR3 nucleotides are TGCGCCAGCAGCTTGGTCAGCGGGGGGGTCCAAGAGACCCAGTACTTC. Protein product: CASSLVSGGVQETQYF.

This rearrangement joins TRBV7-7 to TRBJ2-2, with D possibly being TRBD1 (6 bases). The germline V gene encodes CDR1 SSHAT and CDR2 FNYEAQ (reference sequence). The V end lost 5 bases, the J end lost 0 bases, and 10 bases lay between the germline ends. The CDR3 is 15 amino acids. The CDR3 here is CASSETGSNTGELFF. The CDR3 bases are TGTGCCAGCAGCGAGACAGGATCGAACACCGGGGAGCTGTTTTTT.

The chain joins TRBV3-1 to TRBJ2-7; 7 bases match TRBD1. Germline V gives CDR1 LGHDT, CDR2 YNNKEL (reference sequence). V lost 0 bases to trimming and J lost 0 bases; unmatched junction nucleotides: 2. The CDR3 extends over 15 amino acids. The CDR3 spells CASSQDSGGSYEQYF. For the CDR3, the DNA is TGTGCCAGCAGCCAAGATTCAGGGGGCTCCTACGAGCAGTACTTC.